These 9 T cell receptor beta chains came from one sample sequenced in a study of blood T cell repertoires in COVID-19. Sequencing was performed with immunoSEQ multiplex PCR; in TCRdb, only in-frame clones are kept and a portion is missing. The table includes fewer than 350,000 clones, around 84% detected once. Sequencing input: PBMCs or T cells enriched from blood (not recorded which). Receptors were obtained from a woman in her 50s who had recovered from COVID-19.

The V gene is TRBV2, the J gene TRBJ2-1; 13 nucleotides match TRBD2. The CDR3 extends over 15 amino acids. CDR1 is SNHLY and CDR2 is FYNNEI in the germline V gene. Trimming at V came to 2 bases and at J to 7 bases, leaving 2 bases not matched to a gene. The CDR3 bases are TGTGCCAGCAGTGAAAGGACTAGCGGGAGTAATGAGCAGTTCTTC. This codes for CASSERTSGSNEQFF.

The sample holds one count of this clone. The CDR3 region is CASSQRGGYEQYF. The DNA for the CDR3 is TGTGCCAGCAGCCAAAGAGGAGGCTACGAGCAGTACTTC. The chain recombines TRBV3-1 (or the pseudogene TRBV3-2) with TRBJ2-7; tentatively, D is TRBD2 (5 bases). The V end lost 2 bases, the J end lost 3 bases, and 8 bases lay between the germline ends. The CDR3 is made up of 13 amino acids. The germline V gene encodes CDR1 LGHDT and CDR2 YNNKEL (reference sequence).

This clone was recorded only once. The chain links TRBV9 to TRBJ2-5; 11 bases match TRBD2. Germline lookup yields CDR1 SGDLS and CDR2 YYNGEE. This CDR3 has 17 amino acids. With 5 bases clipped from V and 4 bases from J, the junction kept 13 bases outside the gene matches. The CDR3 nucleotides read TGTGCCAGCAGTGGAATATCTAGCGGGGGGTCAGGAGAGACCCAGTACTTC. Amino acid sequence: CASSGISSGGSGETQYF.

The chain has TRBV6-4 and TRBJ2-6; a weak D match, TRBD2 (7 bases). V was clipped by 6 bases and J by 11 bases, with 17 bases between them. There are 14 residues in the CDR3. CDR1 is MRHNA, CDR2 SNTAGT, per germline. Here the CDR3 reads CASSQEVGGHVLTF. CDR3 in DNA: TGTGCCAGCAGCCAGGAGGTGGGGGGGCACGTCCTGACTTTC.

This chain connects TRBV7-9 to TRBJ1-4, with D perhaps TRBD1 (5 bases). CDR1 is SEHNR, CDR2 FQNEAQ, per germline (reference sequence). Trimming cost V 3 bases and J 7 bases, with 15 bases left between them. This CDR3 is built from 15 residues. CDR3 in amino acids: CASSFWGERTEKLFF. The CDR3 nucleotides are TGTGCCAGCAGCTTTTGGGGGGAGCGTACTGAAAAACTGTTTTTT.

This chain links TRBV7-9 with TRBJ1-1; D not certain. Looked up from germline, CDR1 is SEHNR and CDR2 is FQNEAQ (reference sequence). The CDR3 length is 13 residues. Deletions cut 5 bases from V and 4 bases from J, with 11 bases between. CDR3 region: CASSPPMSTEAFF. For the CDR3, the DNA is TGTGCCAGCAGCCCCCCAATGTCCACTGAAGCTTTCTTT.

A single count supports this clone. This chain connects TRBV19 to TRBJ2-7; possibly TRBD2 for D (6 bases). V was trimmed by 1 base and J by 4 bases, leaving 11 bases between them. Germline CDR1 LNHDA, CDR2 SQIVND (reference sequence). CDR3 length: 14 residues. This CDR3 is CASSIVAGRYEQYF. CDR3 nucleotides: TGTGCCAGTAGTATAGTCGCGGGAAGATACGAGCAGTACTTC.

V gene TRBV18 combines with J gene TRBJ2-5; D unclear. The CDR3 consists of 14 residues. Trimming cost V 0 bases and J 1 base, with 6 bases left between them. The germline V gene encodes CDR1 KGHSH and CDR2 LQKENI. In DNA, the CDR3 is TGTGCCAGCTCACCACCCTACCTCCAAGAGACCCAGTACTTC. Protein product: CASSPPYLQETQYF.

The chain uses TRBV6-5 and TRBJ2-7; D is perhaps TRBD1 (6 bases). V lost 2 bases, J lost 2 bases, and 16 bases lay in between. Germline V gene sequence: CDR1 MNHEY, CDR2 SVGAGI. CDR3 size: 16 residues. Here the CDR3 reads CASSYDIPGTPYEQYF. The CDR3 coding sequence is TGTGCCAGCAGTTACGACATCCCCGGGACACCCTACGAGCAGTACTTC.